The 19 T cell receptor beta chains listed next were all sequenced from one sample in a study of T cell repertoires in cytomegalovirus infection (dated by TCRdb to between 2018 and 2021). For these TCRs, the target antigens are not known. The sample's treatment or condition, from its label and the paper: in vitro stimulation with specific CMV peptide epitopes to enrich CMV-specific T cells. The sample was run on an Illumina HiSeq 1500. TCRdb reran the public reads through fastp at Q25 and MiXCR, keeping productive beta chains. When rows share a CDR3 protein, they turn into one entry using the most common DNA and genes. The sample profile shows around 770,000 distinct CDR3 sequences; approximately 32% of them were found once. The top ten hold approximately 14% of the sample. The source material was cultured CD8+ T cells from PBMCs, sampled from culture after CMV antigen stimulation. The source is a human donor in good health (CMV status not recorded). Some clones in this sample may be carry-over from other donors' samples.

The chain joins TRBV19 to TRBJ1-1; possible D gene TRBD1, 6 bases. CDR1 and CDR2 from the germline V gene are LNHDA and SQIVND (reference sequence). The CDR3 length is 14 residues. Trimming shortened V by 6 bases and J by 2 bases, and 13 bases separated the two germline ends. DNA of the CDR3: TGTGCCAGTAGACAGGGCGTACCAAACACTGAAGCTTTCTTT. As protein: CASRQGVPNTEAFF.

This clonotype was found many times. The rearrangement uses TRBV7-8 and TRBJ1-1; 8 bases align to TRBD1. Germline CDR1 SGHVS, CDR2 FQNEAQ. Trimming at V came to 5 bases and at J to 1 base, leaving 12 bases not matched to a gene. The CDR3 extends over 17 amino acids. In DNA, the CDR3 is TGTGCCAGCAGCCCGGACAGGGAGGGCGTGTGGAACACTGAAGCTTTCTTT. Protein product: CASSPDREGVWNTEAFF.

This clonotype was counted ten times or more. The chain is built from TRBV12-3 or TRBV12-4 and TRBJ1-2, with TRBD1 matching over 7 bases. The CDR3 runs 13 residues. V lost 9 bases to trimming and J lost 3 bases; unmatched junction nucleotides: 7. Here the CDR3 reads CASSPQGDYGYTF. DNA for the CDR3: TGTGCCAGTTCGCCCCAGGGGGACTATGGCTACACCTTC.

This clonotype was counted only a few times. This chain links TRBV7-2 with TRBJ1-1; D gene uncertain. Trimming removed 0 bases from V and 6 bases from J, with 8 bases in between. Germline CDR1 SGHTA, CDR2 FQGNSA. There are 13 residues in the CDR3. DNA of the CDR3: TGTGCCAGCAGCTTAGCGGGCAGTCCTGAAGCTTTCTTT. Encoded protein: CASSLAGSPEAFF.

Here the CDR3 DNA reads TGTGCCAGCACCCCAGGCGACGGGGAGCTGTTTTTT. Amino acid sequence: CASTPGDGELFF. J is TRBJ2-2 and V is TRBV12-3 or TRBV12-4; D not certain. Deletions cut 7 bases from V and 7 bases from J, with 10 bases between. The CDR3 runs 12 residues.

The chain links TRBV6-1 to TRBJ2-7; TRBD2 is a possible D gene (6 bases). The germline gives CDR1 MNHNS, CDR2 SASEGT. The CDR3 is 17 amino acids. Trimming stripped 7 bases from V and 3 bases from J, with 25 bases between. CDR3 protein: CASMEGQGSAAFYEQYF. CDR3 DNA: TGTGCCAGCATGGAGGGGCAGGGTTCTGCCGCATTCTACGAGCAGTACTTC.

As regards this clonotype: Being one base from a much bigger clone, this may be a read error. The chain recombines TRBV5-1 with TRBJ1-1; no definite D call. The CDR3 sequence is 15 residues long. V was pared by 0 bases and J by 3 bases, with 12 bases between. CDR1 SGHRS and CDR2 YFSETQ come from the germline V gene. The CDR3 here is CASSLDPVDYTEAFF. The CDR3 bases are TGCGCCAGCAGCTTGGATCCAGTGGACTACACTGAAGCTTTCTTT.

The chain has TRBV15 and TRBJ2-2; 7 bases are shared with TRBD2. Germline V gives CDR1 LNHNV, CDR2 YYDKDF (reference sequence). The CDR3 has 16 amino acids. V gave up 2 bases and J gave up 1 base; unmatched junction bases: 4. DNA of the CDR3: TGTGCCACCAGCAGACGGCGGGGGTTGAACACCGGGGAGCTGTTTTTT. This translates into CATSRRRGLNTGELFF.

The gene calls are TRBV20-1 and TRBJ2-7; D uncertain. CDR3 size: 12 residues. Trimming cost V 1 base and J 2 bases, with 6 bases left between them. From germline, CDR1 is DFQATT and CDR2 SNEGSKA (reference sequence). For the CDR3, the DNA is TGCAGTGCTAGAGGGACCCCCTACGAGCAGTACGTC. This sequence encodes CSARGTPYEQYV.

This rearrangement joins TRBV27 to TRBJ1-2; D call uncertain. CDR1 and CDR2 (germline): MNHEY, SMNVEV (reference sequence). Trimming removed 1 base from V and 7 bases from J, with 10 bases in between. The CDR3 totals 13 residues. The CDR3: CASSLLGFVGYTF. The DNA for the CDR3 is TGTGCCAGCAGTTTATTGGGTTTCGTTGGCTACACCTTC.

The chain uses TRBV20-1 and TRBJ1-5; D gene uncertain. The CDR3 is 16 residues long. Germline CDR1 is DFQATT and CDR2 is SNEGSKA (reference sequence). Trimming shortened V by 5 bases and J by 3 bases, and 20 bases separated the two germline ends. The CDR3 sequence: CSAARPLDGINQPQHF. CDR3 nucleotides: TGCAGTGCTGCCCGCCCCCTTGACGGAATCAATCAGCCCCAGCATTTT.

This clonotype was observed many times. This chain uses TRBV6-5 with TRBJ2-3; 7 bases match TRBD2. V dropped 6 bases and J dropped 0; count of bases not matched to a gene: 6. This CDR3 is built from 15 residues. CDR1 is MNHEY, CDR2 SVGAGI, per germline. In DNA form, the CDR3 reads TGTGCCAGCAGCTTCAGCGGGGCTAGCACAGATACGCAGTATTTT. Translating it yields CASSFSGASTDTQYF.

This clonotype was counted only a few times. The rearrangement joins TRBV28 to TRBJ1-5; 10 bases fit TRBD1. The trim removed 4 bases at V and 0 bases at J, leaving 15 bases unmatched. This CDR3 region has 20 residues. Germline V CDR1 and CDR2: MDHEN, SYDVKM. CDR3 loop: CASSSNVGQGEFISNQPQHF. The DNA for the CDR3 is TGTGCCAGCAGTTCCAACGTCGGACAGGGGGAATTTATTAGCAATCAGCCCCAGCATTTT. The full variable domain, completed using reference TRBV28 and TRBJ1-5, is DVKVTQSSRYLVKRTGEKVFLECVQDMDHENMFWYRQDPGLGLRLIYFSYDVKMKEKGDIPEGYSVSREKKERFSLILESASTNQTSMYLCASSSNVGQGEFISNQPQHFGDGTRLSIL.

The V gene is TRBV7-9, the J gene TRBJ2-7; TRBD2 is a possible D gene (5 bases). The CDR3 consists of 14 residues. V was shortened by 4 bases and J by 5 bases, with 15 bases between the two germline ends. CDR1 is SEHNR and CDR2 is FQNEAQ in the germline V gene (reference sequence). As DNA, the CDR3 is TGTGCCAGCAGCTCCTCAGGAGGCTTGGACGAGCAGTACTTC. Translation gives CASSSSGGLDEQYF.

The gene calls are TRBV29-1 and TRBJ2-1; D is unresolved. V dropped 4 bases and J dropped 2 bases, with 9 bases sitting between them. Germline CDR1 and CDR2: SQVTM and ANQGSEA. The CDR3 is made up of 13 amino acids. The CDR3 loop reads CSVAQAPYNEQFF. For the CDR3, the DNA is TGCAGCGTTGCTCAGGCGCCCTACAATGAGCAGTTCTTC.

The chain has TRBV4-1 and TRBJ2-1; D is unresolved. The CDR3 sequence is 18 residues long. V lost 1 base and J 2 bases, leaving 18 bases between the germline ends. Germline V gene sequence: CDR1 MGHRA, CDR2 YSYEKL. In nucleotides, the CDR3 is TGCGCCAGCAGCCAAGTTTGGCATGGAGACGGAACCTACAATGAGCAGTTCTTC. Encoded protein: CASSQVWHGDGTYNEQFF.

There are a few counts of this clonotype. The chain is built from TRBV6-5 and TRBJ1-6; 7 nucleotides match TRBD1. This CDR3 contains 15 residues. The V and J ends lost 0 bases and 9 bases, in that order; junction bases with no gene match: 5. Per germline, CDR1 MNHEY and CDR2 SVGAGI. CDR3 sequence (DNA): TGTGCCAGCAGTTACTCAGGAGGGGGCTTTTCACCCCTCCACTTT. It encodes CASSYSGGGFSPLHF.

This clonotype was seen more than once but under ten times. The chain uses TRBV12-3 or TRBV12-4 and TRBJ1-2, with TRBD1 identical over 7 bases. The CDR3 spans 16 residues. After removal of 7 bases from V and 1 base from J, the junction contained 12 bases not matched to a gene. The CDR3 sequence: CASNLRGNPHNYGYTF. CDR3 bases: TGTGCCAGCAACCTCAGGGGGAACCCCCATAACTATGGCTACACCTTC.

This clonotype was counted a few times. The chain links TRBV2 to TRBJ2-2; D uncertain. Trimming cost V 8 bases and J 2 bases, with 12 bases left between them. The CDR3 is made up of 14 amino acids. Per germline, CDR1 SNHLY and CDR2 FYNNEI. The CDR3 loop is CASFSPSNTGELFF. For the CDR3, the DNA is TGTGCCAGCTTTTCGCCATCAAACACCGGGGAGCTGTTTTTT.